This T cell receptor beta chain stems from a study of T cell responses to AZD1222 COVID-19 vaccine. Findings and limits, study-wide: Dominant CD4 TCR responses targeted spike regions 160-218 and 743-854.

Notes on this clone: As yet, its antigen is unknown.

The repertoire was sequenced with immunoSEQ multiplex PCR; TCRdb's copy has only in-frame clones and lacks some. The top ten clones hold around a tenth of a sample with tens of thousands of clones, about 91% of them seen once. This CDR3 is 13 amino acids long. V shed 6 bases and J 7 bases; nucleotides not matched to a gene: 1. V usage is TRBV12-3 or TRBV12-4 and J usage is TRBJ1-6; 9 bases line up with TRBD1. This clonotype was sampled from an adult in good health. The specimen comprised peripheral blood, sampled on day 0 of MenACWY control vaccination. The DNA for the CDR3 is TGTGCCAGCAGCGGACAGGGGAATTCACCCCTCCACTTT. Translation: CASSGQGNSPLHF.